The clone carrying this TCR beta chain was detected a few times. Antigen unknown. The investigators reverse transcribed all of the isolated RNA, so they sequenced expressed TCRB transcripts. Generated by immunoSEQ multiplex PCR, the TCRdb table keeps only in-frame clones and is missing some. This table holds roughly 180,000 clones, around 7.8% found once. Germline CDR1 reads SGHTA; CDR2 reads FQGNSA. J gave up 5 bases and V 7 bases, and 7 bases lay outside the gene matches. This CDR3 spans 15 amino acids. The data were obtained in a study of beta chain features in type 1 diabetes. Study-level results: Small HLA sub-analyses could not settle whether HLA shapes TCRB rearrangement. Moderate yet significant TCRB CDR3 shortening was seen in Type 1 diabetes patients in all four CD4+ subsets.

Sequenced: central memory CD4+ T cells from blood. The rearrangement links TRBV7-2 to TRBJ2-1; 11 nucleotides agree with TRBD2. The clonotype comes from a woman between 40 and 55 years old with type 1 diabetes. CDR3: CASTTSGLADNEQFF. The CDR3 nucleotides are TGTGCCAGCACCACTTCGGGACTAGCGGACAATGAGCAGTTCTTC. Full variable domain (outside the CDR3, taken from reference TRBV7-2 and TRBJ2-1): GAGVSQSPSNKVTEKGKDVELRCDPISGHTALYWYRQSLGQGLEFLIYFQGNSAPDKSGLPSDRFSAERTGGSVSTLTIQRTQQEDSAVYLCASTTSGLADNEQFFGPGTRLTVL.